This T cell receptor beta chain was retrieved from a study of graft-versus-host responses after intestinal transplantation. The overall study: Recipients had multivisceral, liver-intestinal, or isolated intestinal transplants. Recipients uniformly received anti-thymocyte globulin induction, followed by tacrolimus and steroids for approximately 3 years.

The CDR3 is made up of 16 amino acids. After removal of 5 bases from V and 1 base from J, the junction contained 5 bases not matched to a gene. CDR1 is LGHNA, CDR2 YNFKEQ, per germline. Study-level findings and limits: Where graft-donor T cell macrochimerism was present, patients had high graft-versus-host to host-versus-graft clonal ratios in allografts.

TCRdb's copy holds only in-frame clones and misses some; the assay was immunoSEQ multiplex PCR. The sample yields about 59,000 clones, 94% seen once. As regards this clone: The antigen remains unidentified.

The clonotype comes from a human donor who was the organ donor for an intestinal transplant. The source was unstimulated CD4+ T cells sorted from spleen or lymph node cells, collected before transplant. This chain uses TRBV4-2 with TRBJ1-4; 9 bases are a match to TRBD1. The CDR3 is CASSLRQGGTNEKLFF. The CDR3 DNA follows: TGTGCCAGCAGCTTGAGACAGGGGGGAACTAATGAAAAACTGTTTTTT.